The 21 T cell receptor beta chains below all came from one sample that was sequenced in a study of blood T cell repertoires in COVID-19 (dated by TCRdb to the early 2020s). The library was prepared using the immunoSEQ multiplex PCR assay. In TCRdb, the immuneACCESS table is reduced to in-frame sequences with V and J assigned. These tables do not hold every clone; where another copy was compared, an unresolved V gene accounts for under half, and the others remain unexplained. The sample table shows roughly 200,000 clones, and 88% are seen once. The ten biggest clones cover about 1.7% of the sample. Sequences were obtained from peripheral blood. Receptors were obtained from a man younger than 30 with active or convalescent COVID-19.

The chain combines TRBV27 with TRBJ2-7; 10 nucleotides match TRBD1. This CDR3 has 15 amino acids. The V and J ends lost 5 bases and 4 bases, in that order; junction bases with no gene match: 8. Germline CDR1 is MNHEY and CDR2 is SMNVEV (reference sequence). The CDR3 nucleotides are TGTGCCAGCAGTGTCGGGACAGGGGAGGATTACGAGCAGTACTTC. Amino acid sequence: CASSVGTGEDYEQYF.

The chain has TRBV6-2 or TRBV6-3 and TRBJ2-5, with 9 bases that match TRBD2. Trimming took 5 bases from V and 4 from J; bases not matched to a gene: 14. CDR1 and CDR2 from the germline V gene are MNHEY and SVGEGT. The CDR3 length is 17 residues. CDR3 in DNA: TGTGCCAGCAGTCTTCAGTCGTTGGCGGGAGGGCGAGAGACCCAGTACTTC. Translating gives CASSLQSLAGGRETQYF.

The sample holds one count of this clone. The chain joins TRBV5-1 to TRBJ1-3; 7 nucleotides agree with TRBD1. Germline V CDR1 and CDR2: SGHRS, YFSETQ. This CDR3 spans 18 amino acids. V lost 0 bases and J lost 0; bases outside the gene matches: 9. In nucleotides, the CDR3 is TGCGCCAGCAGCTTGGGGCCGGGACAGAGCTTCTCTGGAAACACCATATATTTT. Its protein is CASSLGPGQSFSGNTIYF.

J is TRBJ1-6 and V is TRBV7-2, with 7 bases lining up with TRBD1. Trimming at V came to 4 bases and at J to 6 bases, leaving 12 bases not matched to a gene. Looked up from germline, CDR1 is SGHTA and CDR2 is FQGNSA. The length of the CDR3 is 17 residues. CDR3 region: CASSWVGQGGTNSPLHF. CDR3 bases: TGTGCCAGCAGCTGGGTGGGGCAGGGGGGAACTAATTCACCCCTCCACTTT.

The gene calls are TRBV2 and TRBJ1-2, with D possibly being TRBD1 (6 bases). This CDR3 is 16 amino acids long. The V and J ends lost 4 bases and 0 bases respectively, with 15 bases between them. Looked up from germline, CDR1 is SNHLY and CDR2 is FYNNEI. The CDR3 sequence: CASSVPRGPSNYGYTF. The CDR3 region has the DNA TGTGCCAGCAGTGTGCCCAGGGGCCCCTCTAACTATGGCTACACCTTC.

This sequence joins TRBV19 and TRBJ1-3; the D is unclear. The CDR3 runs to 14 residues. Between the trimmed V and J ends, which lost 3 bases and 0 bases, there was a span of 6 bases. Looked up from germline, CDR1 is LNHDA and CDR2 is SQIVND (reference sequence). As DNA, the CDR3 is TGTGCCAGTAGTATCCACGGCTCTGGAAACACCATATATTTT. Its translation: CASSIHGSGNTIYF.

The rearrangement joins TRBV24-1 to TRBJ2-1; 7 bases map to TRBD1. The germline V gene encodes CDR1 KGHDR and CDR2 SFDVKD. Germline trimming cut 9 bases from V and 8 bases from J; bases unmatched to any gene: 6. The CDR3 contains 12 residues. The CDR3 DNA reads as TGTGCCACCTCCGACAGGGTCGATGAGCAGTTCTTC. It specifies CATSDRVDEQFF.

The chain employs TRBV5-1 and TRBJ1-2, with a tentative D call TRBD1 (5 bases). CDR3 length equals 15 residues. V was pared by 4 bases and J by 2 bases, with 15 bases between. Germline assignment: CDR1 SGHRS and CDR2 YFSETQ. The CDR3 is CASSMGFRGNYGYTF. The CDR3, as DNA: TGCGCCAGCAGCATGGGGTTTCGGGGGAACTATGGCTACACCTTC.

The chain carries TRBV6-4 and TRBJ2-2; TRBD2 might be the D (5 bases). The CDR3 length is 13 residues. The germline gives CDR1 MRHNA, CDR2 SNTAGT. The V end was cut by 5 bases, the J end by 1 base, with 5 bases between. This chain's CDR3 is CASSSGNTGELFF. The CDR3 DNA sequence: TGTGCCAGCAGTAGCGGGAACACCGGGGAGCTGTTTTTT.

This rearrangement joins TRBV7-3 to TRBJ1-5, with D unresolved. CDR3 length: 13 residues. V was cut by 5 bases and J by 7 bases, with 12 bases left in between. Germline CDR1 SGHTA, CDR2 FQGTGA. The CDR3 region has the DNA TGTGCCAGCAGCCCAAGCCCAGGACAGCCCCAGCATTTT. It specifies CASSPSPGQPQHF. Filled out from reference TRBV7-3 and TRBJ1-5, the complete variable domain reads GAGVSQTPSNKVTEKGKYVELRCDPISGHTALYWYRQSLGQGPEFLIYFQGTGAADDSGLPNDRFFAVRPEGSVSTLKIQRTERGDSAVYLCASSPSPGQPQHFGDGTRLSIL.

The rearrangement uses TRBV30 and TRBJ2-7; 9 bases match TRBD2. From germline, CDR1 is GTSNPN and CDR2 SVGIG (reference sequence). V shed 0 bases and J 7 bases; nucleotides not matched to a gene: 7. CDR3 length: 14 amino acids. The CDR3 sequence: CAWSVFSGRGEQYF. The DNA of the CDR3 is TGTGCCTGGAGTGTATTTAGCGGGAGAGGGGAGCAGTACTTC. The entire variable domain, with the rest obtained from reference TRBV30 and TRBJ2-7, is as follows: SQTIHQWPATLVQPVGSPLSLECTVEGTSNPNLYWYRQAAGRGLQLLFYSVGIGQISSEVPQNLSASRPQDRQFILSSKKLLLSDSGFYLCAWSVFSGRGEQYFGPGTRLTVT.

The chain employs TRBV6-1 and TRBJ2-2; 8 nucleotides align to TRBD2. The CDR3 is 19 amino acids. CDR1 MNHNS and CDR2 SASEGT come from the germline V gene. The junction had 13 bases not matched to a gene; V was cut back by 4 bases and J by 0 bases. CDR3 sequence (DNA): TGTGCCAGCAGTGGCCCCGGGGGGGAACAGGACCCGAACACCGGGGAGCTGTTTTTT. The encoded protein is CASSGPGGEQDPNTGELFF.

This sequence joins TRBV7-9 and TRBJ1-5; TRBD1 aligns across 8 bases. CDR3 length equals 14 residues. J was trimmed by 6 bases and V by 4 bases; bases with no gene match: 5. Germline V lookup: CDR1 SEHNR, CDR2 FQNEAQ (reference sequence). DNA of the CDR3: TGTGCCAGCAGCTCCGACAGGGGCGGTCAGCCCCAGCATTTT. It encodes CASSSDRGGQPQHF. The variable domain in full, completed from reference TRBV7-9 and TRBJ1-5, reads DTGVSQNPRHKITKRGQNVTFRCDPISEHNRLYWYRQTLGQGPEFLTYFQNEAQLEKSRLLSDRFSAERPKGSFSTLEIQRTEQGDSAMYLCASSSDRGGQPQHFGDGTRLSIL.

The CDR3 is CAISEKMGYIESGHTNTEAFF. The DNA for the CDR3 is TGTGCCATCAGTGAAAAAATGGGTTACATAGAATCGGGACATACGAACACTGAAGCTTTCTTT. The chain combines TRBV10-3 with TRBJ1-1, with D perhaps TRBD1 (6 bases). Trimming shortened V by 3 bases and J by 1 base, and 30 bases separated the two germline ends. The CDR3 runs to 21 residues. Germline V gene data show CDR1 as ENHRY and CDR2 as SYGVKD.

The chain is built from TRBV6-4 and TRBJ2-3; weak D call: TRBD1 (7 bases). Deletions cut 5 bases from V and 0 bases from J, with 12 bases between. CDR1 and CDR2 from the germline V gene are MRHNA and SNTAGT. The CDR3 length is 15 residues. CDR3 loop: CASSPTGTSTDTQYF. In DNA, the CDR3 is TGTGCCAGCAGTCCGACAGGGACTAGCACAGATACGCAGTATTTT.

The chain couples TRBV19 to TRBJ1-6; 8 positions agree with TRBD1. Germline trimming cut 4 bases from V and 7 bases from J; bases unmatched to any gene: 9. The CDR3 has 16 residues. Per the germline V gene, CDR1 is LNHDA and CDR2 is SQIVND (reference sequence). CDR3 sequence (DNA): TGTGCCAGTAGTACCTACGGACAGGGTGTGAATTCACCCCTCCACTTT. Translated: CASSTYGQGVNSPLHF.

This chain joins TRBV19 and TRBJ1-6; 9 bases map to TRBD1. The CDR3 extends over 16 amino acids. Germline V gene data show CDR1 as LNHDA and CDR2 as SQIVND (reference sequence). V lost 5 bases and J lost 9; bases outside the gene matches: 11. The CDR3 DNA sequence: TGTGCCAGTAGTCGACGGAGGGGGGACAGGGTTTCACCCCTCCACTTT. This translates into CASSRRRGDRVSPLHF. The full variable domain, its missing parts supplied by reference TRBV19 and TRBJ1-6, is DGGITQSPKYLFRKEGQNVTLSCEQNLNHDAMYWYRQDPGQGLRLIYYSQIVNDFQKGDIAEGYSVSREKKESFPLTVTSAQKNPTAFYLCASSRRRGDRVSPLHFGNGTRLTVT.

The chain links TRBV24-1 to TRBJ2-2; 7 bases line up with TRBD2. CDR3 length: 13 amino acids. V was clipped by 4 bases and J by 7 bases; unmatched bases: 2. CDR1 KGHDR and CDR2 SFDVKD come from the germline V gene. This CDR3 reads CATSDPGGGELFF. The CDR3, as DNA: TGTGCCACCAGTGACCCGGGGGGCGGGGAGCTGTTTTTT.

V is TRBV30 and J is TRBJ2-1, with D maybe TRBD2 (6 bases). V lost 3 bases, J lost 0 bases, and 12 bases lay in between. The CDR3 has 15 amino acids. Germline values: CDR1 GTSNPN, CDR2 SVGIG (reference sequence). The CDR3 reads CAWRRRGSSYNEQFF. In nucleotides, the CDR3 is TGTGCCTGGAGAAGGCGGGGTAGCTCCTACAATGAGCAGTTCTTC.

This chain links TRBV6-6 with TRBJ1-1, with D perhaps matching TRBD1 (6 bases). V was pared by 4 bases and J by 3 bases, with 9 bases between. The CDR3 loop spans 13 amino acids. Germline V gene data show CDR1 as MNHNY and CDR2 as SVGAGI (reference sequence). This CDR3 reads CASSWTEHTEAFF. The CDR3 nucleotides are TGTGCCAGCAGTTGGACAGAACACACTGAAGCTTTCTTT.

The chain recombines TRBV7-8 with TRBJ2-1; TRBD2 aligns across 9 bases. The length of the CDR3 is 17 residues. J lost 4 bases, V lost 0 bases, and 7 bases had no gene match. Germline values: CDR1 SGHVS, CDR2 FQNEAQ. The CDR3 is CASSLALGGGVYNEQFF. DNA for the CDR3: TGTGCCAGCAGCTTAGCCCTCGGCGGGGGGGTGTACAATGAGCAGTTCTTC.